A single sample is the source of the 15 T cell receptor beta chains below, sequenced in a study of regulatory T cells in long-lasting Graves disease. Both iRepertoire HTBI primers and Arm-PCR of CDR3 regions were used to build the TCR beta libraries. TCRdb re-called the multiplex PCR reads with MiXCR, one entry per CDR3 protein. The sample lists around 480,000 distinct CDR3 sequences; about 16% were seen once. Time point meaning: newly diagnosed GD, antithyroid drugs for less than 3 months. RNA isolated from PBMCs was used to make the TCR library. Separately, the same data were catalogued under a study of T cells in Graves' hyperthyroidism and ophthalmopathy.

Sequencing was performed on peripheral blood mononuclear cells (PBMCs), taken at new diagnosis, from a patient treated with antithyroid drugs. The receptors shown here come from a woman aged 40 to 65 with Graves disease.

This clonotype was counted ten times or more. DNA for the CDR3: TGCGCCAGCAGCCTCTCCGGGACAGGGACCTACGAGCAGTACTTC. It yields the protein CASSLSGTGTYEQYF. V is TRBV5-1 and J is TRBJ2-7; 9 bases are a match to TRBD1. The CDR3 has 15 amino acids. Per germline, CDR1 SGHRS and CDR2 YFSETQ. V dropped 4 bases and J dropped 2; count of bases not matched to a gene: 7.

This clonotype has a handful of counts. The chain combines TRBV18 with TRBJ2-7; TRBD1 matches at 12 bases. Germline-derived CDR1 and CDR2 are KGHSH and LQKENI. CDR3 size: 14 residues. Unmatched junction bases numbered 6, after V lost 6 bases and J lost 6 bases. CDR3 region: CASSTGTGGREQYF. DNA for the CDR3: TGTGCCAGCTCTACCGGGACAGGGGGCCGCGAGCAGTACTTC. The full variable domain, rest sourced from reference TRBV18 and TRBJ2-7, is NAGVMQNPRHLVRRRGQEARLRCSPMKGHSHVYWYRQLPEEGLKFMVYLQKENIIDESGMPKERFSAEFPKEGPSILRIQQVVRGDSAAYFCASSTGTGGREQYFGPGTRLTVT.

V and J are TRBV11-2 and TRBJ1-6; 8 bases fit TRBD1. Germline CDR1 is SGHAT and CDR2 is FQNNGV. The CDR3 sequence is 15 residues long. Unmatched junction bases numbered 10, after V lost 5 bases and J lost 10 bases. Written as DNA, the CDR3 is TGTGCCAGCAGCCCCCTACAGGGGGTTCGCTCACCCCTCCACTTT. Protein sequence: CASSPLQGVRSPLHF.

The genes are TRBV7-2 and TRBJ2-1; tentative D call: TRBD1 (6 bases). V lost 5 bases to trimming and J lost 2 bases, with 13 bases between them. Germline CDR1 is SGHTA and CDR2 is FQGNSA. This CDR3 contains 15 residues. CDR3 coding DNA: TGTGCCAGCAGCAGACGGGACAACCCCTACAATGAGCAGTTCTTC. Its translation: CASSRRDNPYNEQFF.

The chain is built from TRBV28 and TRBJ2-7; no clear D gene. CDR3 length equals 12 residues. Trimming removed 2 bases at V and 6 bases at J, with 8 bases between. From germline, CDR1 is MDHEN and CDR2 SYDVKM. The CDR3 spells CASSLGVAEQYF. The CDR3 nucleotides read TGTGCCAGCAGTTTAGGGGTTGCCGAGCAGTACTTC. Supplemented by reference TRBV28 and TRBJ2-7, the full variable domain reads DVKVTQSSRYLVKRTGEKVFLECVQDMDHENMFWYRQDPGLGLRLIYFSYDVKMKEKGDIPEGYSVSREKKERFSLILESASTNQTSMYLCASSLGVAEQYFGPGTRLTVT.

Ten or more counts support this clonotype. The chain combines TRBV7-2 with TRBJ2-7; D uncertain. Germline CDR1 is SGHTA and CDR2 is FQGNSA. This CDR3 is built from 14 residues. V shed 6 bases and J shed 0 bases, with 12 bases lying between them. DNA of the CDR3: TGTGCCAGCAGGAGGTCCGAAAGCTCCTACGAGCAGTACTTC. Amino acid sequence: CASRRSESSYEQYF.

The chain recombines TRBV5-1 with TRBJ2-7; tentative D call: TRBD1 (5 bases). This CDR3 is 14 amino acids long. Deletions cut 1 base from V and 2 bases from J, with 10 bases between. Germline-derived CDR1 and CDR2 are SGHRS and YFSETQ. CDR3 in DNA: TGCGCCAGCAGCTTGCAGCAGGGCACCTACGAGCAGTACTTC. Translating gives CASSLQQGTYEQYF.

This clonotype was picked up a small number of times. The chain couples TRBV5-1 to TRBJ2-5, with D unresolved. The germline V gene encodes CDR1 SGHRS and CDR2 YFSETQ. The CDR3 is 14 amino acids. Trimming shortened V by 4 bases and J by 2 bases, and 12 bases separated the two germline ends. The CDR3 sequence is CASSRGVFQETQYF. The CDR3 DNA sequence: TGCGCCAGCAGCCGAGGAGTCTTTCAAGAGACCCAGTACTTC.

At least ten counts were recorded for this clonotype. The rearrangement links TRBV2 to TRBJ2-3; 11 bases line up with TRBD2. The length of the CDR3 is 16 residues. Germline V gene lookup returns CDR1 SNHLY and CDR2 FYNNEI. V was pared by 3 bases and J by 5 bases, with 7 bases of the junction left unmatched. CDR3 region: CASSDSSGGNGDTQYF. The CDR3 DNA sequence: TGTGCCAGCAGTGATTCTAGCGGGGGGAATGGAGATACGCAGTATTTT.

This clonotype was counted only a few times. The rearrangement links TRBV5-4 to TRBJ2-5; the D is unclear. The V gene's germline CDR1 is SGHNT and CDR2 YYREEE (reference sequence). Trimming cost V 4 bases and J 2 bases, with 9 bases left between them. The CDR3 length is 13 residues. The CDR3 region is CASSLGWQETQYF. As DNA, the CDR3 is TGTGCCAGCAGCCTCGGGTGGCAAGAGACCCAGTACTTC.

Ten or more counts support this clonotype. The chain is built from TRBV18 and TRBJ1-5, with a possible D match to TRBD1 (5 bases). Looked up from germline, CDR1 is KGHSH and CDR2 is LQKENI. The CDR3 loop spans 14 amino acids. The V and J ends lost 2 bases and 6 bases respectively, with 11 bases between them. The CDR3 coding sequence is TGTGCCAGCTCACCAGGGGCGGTTAGTCAGCCCCAGCATTTT. This sequence encodes CASSPGAVSQPQHF.

This clonotype was counted many times. The chain has TRBV29-1 and TRBJ1-1, with a tentative D call TRBD1 (5 bases). Per the germline V gene, CDR1 is SQVTM and CDR2 is ANQGSEA. The CDR3 consists of 13 residues. Deletions cut 8 bases from V and 3 bases from J, with 16 bases between. In DNA form, the CDR3 reads TGCAGCCCGTGGGGGATCAGGGACACTGAAGCTTTCTTT. It translates to CSPWGIRDTEAFF.

This clonotype has at least ten counts. This chain uses TRBV25-1 with TRBJ2-7; D is perhaps TRBD1 (5 bases). From germline, CDR1 is MGHDK and CDR2 SYGVNS. The CDR3 contains 12 residues. V lost 3 bases, J lost 4 bases, and 7 bases lay in between. CDR3 sequence reads: CASSERQYEQYF. Here the CDR3 DNA reads TGTGCCAGCAGTGAGCGACAGTACGAGCAGTACTTC.

This clonotype showed up just a few times. The CDR3 reads CASSPARDQRGDYF. CDR3 bases: TGTGCCAGCAGTCCCGCTCGAGACCAGCGGGGGGATTATTTT. The chain recombines TRBV2 with TRBJ2-3; 9 positions agree with TRBD2. Germline V gives CDR1 SNHLY, CDR2 FYNNEI. V was clipped by 5 bases and J by 15 bases; unmatched bases: 15. There are 14 residues in the CDR3.

This chain uses TRBV9 with TRBJ2-5; 8 nucleotides match TRBD2. The junction had 8 bases not matched to a gene; V was cut back by 0 bases and J by 4 bases. Germline CDR1 and CDR2: SGDLS and YYNGEE. The CDR3 runs 16 residues. The CDR3 DNA sequence: TGTGCCAGCAGCGTAGGCGGCGGGAGGTTCGGAGAGACCCAGTACTTC. Its translation: CASSVGGGRFGETQYF.